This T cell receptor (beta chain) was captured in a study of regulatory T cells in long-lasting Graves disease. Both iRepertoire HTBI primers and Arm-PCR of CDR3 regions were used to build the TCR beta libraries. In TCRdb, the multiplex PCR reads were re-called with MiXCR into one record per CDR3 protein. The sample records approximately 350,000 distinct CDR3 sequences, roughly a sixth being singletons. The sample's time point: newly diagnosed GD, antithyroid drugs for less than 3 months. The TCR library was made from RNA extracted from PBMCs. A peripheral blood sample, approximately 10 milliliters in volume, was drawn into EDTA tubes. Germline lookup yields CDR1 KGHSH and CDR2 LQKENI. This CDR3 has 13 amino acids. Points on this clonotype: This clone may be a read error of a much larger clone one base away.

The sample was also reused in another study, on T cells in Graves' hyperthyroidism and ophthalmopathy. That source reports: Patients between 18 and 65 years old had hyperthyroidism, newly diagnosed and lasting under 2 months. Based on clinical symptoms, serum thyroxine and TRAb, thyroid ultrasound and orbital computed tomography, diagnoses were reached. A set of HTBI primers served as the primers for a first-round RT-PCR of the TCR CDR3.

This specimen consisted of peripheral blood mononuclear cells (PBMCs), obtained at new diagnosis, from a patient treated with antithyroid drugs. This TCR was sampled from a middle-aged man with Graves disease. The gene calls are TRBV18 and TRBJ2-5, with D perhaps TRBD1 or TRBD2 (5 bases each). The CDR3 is CANSSQGRGTQYF. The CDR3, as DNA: TGTGCCAACTCAAGCCAGGGTCGGGGGACCCAGTACTTC. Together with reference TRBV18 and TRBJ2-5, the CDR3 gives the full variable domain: NAGVMQNPRHLVRRRGQEARLRCSPMKGHSHVYWYRQLPEEGLKFMVYLQKENIIDESGMPKERFSAEFPKEGPSILRIQQVVRGDSAAYFCANSSQGRGTQYFGPGTRLLVL.